This TCR beta chain stems from a study of cytomegalovirus exposure and HLA in healthy donors (TCRdb year 2017). Context from the whole study: According to an earlier analysis of several hundred of the donors, about 180 million T cells yielded roughly 110 million unique TCR beta sequences and about 280 Gb of sequence data. In a later analysis, previously published TCR beta repertoires from about 670 donors were re-analyzed and high-resolution HLA genotyping was added so that TCR occurrence patterns could be studied. To predict cytomegalovirus infection status, the study brought together high-throughput TCR immunosequencing, statistical association of individual TCRs with disease status, and machine learning. The later analysis used no new phenotypic data to find candidate immune exposures, relying instead on TCR beta sequences and their occurrence across donors. Alongside the repertoire data, information on donor age, sex, ethnicity and CMV serostatus was compiled. Genome-wide SNP genotypes for about 55% of the roughly 670 donors were used in a later genetic analysis, which treated that subset as a discovery cohort. A separate validation cohort of about 110 different subjects was used in addition to the 666-subject first cohort. The T cell repertoires of 666 subjects were profiled by immunosequencing and related to cytomegalovirus serostatus. Roughly five DR-DQ haplotypes were handled as single units for association and clustering because linkage in the cohort was strong. Across some 400 genotyped donors of the cohort, an average of approximately 200,000 unique TCR beta nucleotide sequences per donor were sequenced, and roughly 20% of those sequences were non-productive. In an earlier analysis of 587 of the donors, high-throughput TCR beta sequencing was used to judge whether each TCR beta V gene segment behaved as functional or pseudogenic. The study was designed to test whether signatures of past pathogen exposure could be identified by cataloging public T cell receptors. HLA typing included class I and class II loci at four-digit resolution. All discovery cohort repertoires had been generated on a single sequencing platform. Among the roughly 400 genotyped donors, about 83% belonged to the genetic ancestry cluster associated with self-reported Caucasian donors. Roughly 300 gigabases of sequencing data and tens of millions of unique TCR sequences made up an early release that covered roughly 670 HLA-typed donors. The number of donors typed differed by locus, with 629-630 for A, B, C, DRB1 and DQB1, 522 for DQA1, 606 for DPA1, and around 450 for DPB1. Overall results and qualifications from the work: In a later analysis, HLA-associated TCR beta chains were found to be more clonally expanded and to have lower generation probabilities than equally common non-associated chains. A later analysis found that most CMV-associated TCR beta chains appeared HLA-restricted, with HLA associations seemingly driven largely by CMV exposure. Linkage disequilibrium might explain the correlated functional status among segregating V segments, but an unknown experimental factor could not be excluded. Cytomegalovirus status was reported to be diagnosed by the classifier with high specificity and sensitivity in both the original and validation cohorts. A later analysis reported that several top co-occurrence clusters appeared linked to parvovirus B19, influenza, CMV and Epstein-Barr virus. Most TCR sequences were seen in very few donors, while some public TCRs were found in many individuals. Because HLA typing was missing for some donors at each locus, association tests included only the typed subset. A later genetic analysis associated a missense DCLRE1C variant with V-gene and J-gene trimming of TCR beta chains, and an independent cohort replicated the association. Roughly uniform sequencing depth across donors was assumed in presence/absence analyses, although this assumption may not hold. In a later genetic analysis, fewer N-insertions in productive TCRs were reported among donors in an Asian-associated ancestry cluster than the approximately 670-donor mean. A total of some 180 TCR beta chains were listed by the study as associated with cytomegalovirus. A group of highly shared sequence variants was considered likely to be a technical artifact of the sequencing pipeline. At a false discovery rate of 0.05, a later analysis linked 15,000 to 20,000 TCR beta sequences to specific HLA alleles. A few of the identified cytomegalovirus-associated TCR beta chains were confirmed in vitro to be specific for cytomegalovirus antigens. A further reported finding was that TCR beta sequences accurately predicted the HLA-A and HLA-B alleles for most subjects in the first cohort. In a later analysis, TCR association rates were found to vary across HLA loci, with the most associated TCRs seen for DRB1 alleles and the fewest for HLA-C alleles. An earlier analysis of approximately 540 of the donors showed that most TCR beta V segments appeared in productive rearrangements either about 90% or about 30% of the time, which broadly matched IMGT annotations. The only immune exposure information available for the cohort was CMV serostatus. The authors suggested that the approach could potentially be generalized to other disease states and immunological phenotypes. Strong co-occurrence of HLA alleles, especially DR and DQ, made assigning TCR associations to individual alleles difficult. Seventeen rarely observed V segments, including chromosome 9 orphons, were excluded from the earlier analysis of some 590 of the donors because counts were too low. In this cohort, only TCR beta chains were sequenced, and detectable features were limited by the absence of alpha or paired-chain data. Some IMGT-functional V segments, including TRBV6-2 and TRBV6-3, could not be told apart with the 87-base-pair reads, so those segments were excluded.

Trimmed from V: 7 bases; trimmed from J: 0 bases; junction bases lacking a gene match: 12. The germline V gene supplies CDR1 MDHEN and CDR2 SYDVKM. The CDR3 contains 17 residues, cysteine and phenylalanine counted. The CDR3 DNA has 51 bases and is translated from base 1. As regards this clone: The target of this receptor is not known. No much larger clone is present one base from it, and per-base qualities are unavailable.

The cohort consisted of approximately 690 healthy bone marrow donors. Cohort members were all nominally healthy when sampled, although unrecorded immune exposures were likely present. The donor tested CMV seropositive and was one of the 289 seropositive cohort members. Each donor provided a peripheral blood sample, and peripheral blood mononuclear cells were used for TCR beta sequencing. Genomic DNA extraction from the blood cell samples was performed with the Qiagen DNeasy Blood Extraction Kit. The method was the immunoSEQ multiplex PCR assay. A mixture of 60 forward primers for TCR Vbeta segments and 13 reverse primers for TCR Jbeta segments was used in the multiplex PCR. A multiplex PCR assay on genomic DNA amplified the CDR3 region of rearranged TCR beta genes. The Illumina HiSeq System was used to sequence the amplified TCR beta libraries as 87-base-pair reads. Per the original workflow: A later analysis counted about 80 million unique TCR beta chains across the 666 repertoires, and roughly 10 million of these chains were shared by at least two donors. Raw reads were error-corrected and collapsed into unique sequences with a nearest-neighbor algorithm that merged closely related sequences to remove PCR and sequencing errors. V, D and J gene segments were assigned by aligning CDR3 sequences to IMGT reference sequences. For a sequence to be retained, a match of at least six nucleotides was required to both a V gene segment and a J gene segment. A rearrangement counted as productive if the CDR3 had no stop codons and remained in frame with V and J, and every other rearrangement counted as non-productive. CDR3 was defined by IMGT convention, running from the second conserved V-encoded cysteine to the conserved J-encoded phenylalanine. The earlier analysis of fewer than 700 of the donors excluded sequences that lacked an unambiguous match to a single V gene segment. An earlier analysis of several hundred of the donors called V segments functional above 56.7% productive rearrangements and segregating when the between-donor standard deviation exceeded 5%. A statistical classification framework was built for diagnosing cytomegalovirus status from the catalog of TCR beta chain sequences. V and J gene assignment, in a later analysis, came from comparing TCR nucleotide sequences with IMGT/GENE-DB human TR gene sequences. The TCRdist pipeline was used in a later analysis to assign CDR3 sequences and most-parsimonious VDJ recombination scenarios. A later analysis defined each TCR beta chain by its CDR3 amino acid sequence plus V-gene family, and excluded reads lacking a unique V-gene family. A later analysis removed nearly 600 highly shared, low-generation-probability nucleotide sequences to deal with suspected cross-contamination and a sequencing artifact. A later analysis calculated a clonal expansion index for each public chain from normalized within-repertoire ranks of inferred template counts. A later analysis computed generation probabilities with a VDJ recombination model fitted to out-of-frame rearrangements, and checked the results against IGoR. A later analysis scored TCR-TCR, TCR-HLA and TCR-CMV co-occurrence with hypergeometric tests, applying a repertoire-size bias correction to TCR pairs. In a later analysis, false discovery rates were estimated by permuting HLA or CMV assignments 20 times. In a later analysis, co-occurring TCRs were grouped with DBSCAN, and TCRdist sequence similarity was added when clustering was performed within HLA-allele-positive subsets. Co-occurrence clustering excluded repertoires with fewer than 30,000 or more than 120,000 public chains, plus five with anomalous nucleotide sharing. Sourced from immuneACCESS, this table was stored by TCRdb with only in-frame sequences that have V and J called. A share of the clones is absent; for the studies checked, an unresolved V gene accounts for under half, and the remainder has no known explanation. The V and J calls and clone size are taken from that table; D and trimming were inferred from the DNA. This sample holds 150,000 or so clones; about 74% were observed only once. Together, the top ten hold 4.3% of the sample.

The chain is made from TRBV28 and TRBJ2-7; 10 nucleotides in the junction match TRBD2. The specimen was PBMCs. This TCR was recovered from a man younger than 30 in good health and CMV-seropositive. CDR3 protein: CASTPLAGERSSYEQYF. The base sequence is TGTGCCAGCACCCCCCTAGCGGGAGAAAGGAGCTCCTACGAGCAGTACTTC.